A single sample gave rise to the 21 T cell receptor beta chains below, sequenced in a study of blood T cell repertoires in COVID-19. Sequenced by immunoSEQ multiplex PCR; TCRdb stores in-frame clones only, minus some. Among under 200,000 clones listed, 65% to 90% were seen once. Sequencing input: peripheral blood. The receptor set was obtained from a man aged 60 to 75 with acute or convalescent COVID-19.

The chain links TRBV5-1 to TRBJ2-7; D possibly corresponds to TRBD1 (5 bases). CDR3 length equals 16 residues. V lost 4 bases to trimming and J lost 2 bases, with 19 bases between them. Germline values: CDR1 SGHRS, CDR2 YFSETQ. CDR3 in amino acids: CASSLLPRPGTYEQYF. The CDR3 DNA is TGCGCCAGCAGCCTTCTGCCGAGGCCAGGGACCTACGAGCAGTACTTC. Complete variable domain (other parts from reference TRBV5-1 and TRBJ2-7): KAGVTQTPRYLIKTRGQQVTLSCSPISGHRSVSWYQQTPGQGLQFLFEYFSETQRNKGNFPGRFSGRQFSNSRSEMNVSTLELGDSALYLCASSLLPRPGTYEQYFGPGTRLTVT.

The J gene is TRBJ1-6, the V gene TRBV9, with D maybe TRBD1 (5 bases). Germline lookup yields CDR1 SGDLS and CDR2 YYNGEE. Trimming took off 0 bases at V and 8 bases at J, with 12 bases between the two ends. The CDR3 runs 15 residues. In DNA form, the CDR3 reads TGTGCCAGCAGCGTAGACGGCAGGGCGGATTCACCCCTCCACTTT. Translating it yields CASSVDGRADSPLHF.

The chain recombines TRBV28 with TRBJ2-3, with 12 bases that match TRBD2. Germline V lookup: CDR1 MDHEN, CDR2 SYDVKM. The V and J ends lost 5 bases and 6 bases, in that order; junction bases with no gene match: 12. This CDR3 has 17 residues. The CDR3 DNA follows: TGTGCCAGCAGTCCCTCGACTAGCGGGGGCGCAGGGGATACGCAGTATTTT. Translated, it gives CASSPSTSGGAGDTQYF.

This rearrangement joins TRBV5-1 to TRBJ2-5; 12 bases are a match to TRBD2. The germline V gene encodes CDR1 SGHRS and CDR2 YFSETQ. The CDR3 consists of 16 residues. After removal of 4 bases from V and 4 bases from J, the junction contained 8 bases not matched to a gene. The CDR3 region is CASSRTTSGSGETQYF. Here the CDR3 DNA reads TGCGCCAGCAGCAGAACGACTAGCGGGAGTGGAGAGACCCAGTACTTC. The full variable domain, in which reference TRBV5-1 and TRBJ2-5 provide the parts outside the CDR3, is KAGVTQTPRYLIKTRGQQVTLSCSPISGHRSVSWYQQTPGQGLQFLFEYFSETQRNKGNFPGRFSGRQFSNSRSEMNVSTLELGDSALYLCASSRTTSGSGETQYFGPGTRLLVL.

This clone was recorded once. The chain uses TRBV27 and TRBJ2-6; tentatively, D is TRBD1 (5 bases). The CDR3 covers 15 residues. Trimming took 5 bases from V and 4 from J, leaving 12 bases between them. CDR1 and CDR2 (germline): MNHEY, SMNVEV (reference sequence). The CDR3 DNA reads as TGTGCCAGCAGTAAAGACAGTTACGGGGCCAACGTCCTGACTTTC. It translates to CASSKDSYGANVLTF.

In this sample, this clone turned up once. This sample includes further DNA sequences coding for the same CDR3. The chain is built from TRBV5-1 and TRBJ2-2, with TRBD2 matching 8 bases. Germline trimming cut 0 bases from V and 5 bases from J; bases unmatched to any gene: 3. The length of the CDR3 is 15 residues. The germline CDR1 and CDR2 sequences are SGHRS and YFSETQ. CDR3 in DNA: TGCGCCAGCAGCTTGGCCGTAGCGGGAACCGGGGAGCTGTTTTTT. It specifies CASSLAVAGTGELFF.

The rearrangement uses TRBV7-3 and TRBJ2-1; TRBD2 might be the D (7 bases). Trimming took off 2 bases at V and 4 bases at J, with 15 bases between the two ends. The germline CDR1 and CDR2 sequences are SGHTA and FQGTGA. The CDR3 is 16 residues long. CDR3 in amino acids: CASSLVPSGTYNEQFF. CDR3 nucleotide sequence: TGTGCCAGCAGCTTAGTGCCCAGCGGGACATACAATGAGCAGTTCTTC.

This chain joins TRBV30 and TRBJ1-5, with a weak D call TRBD1 (6 bases). CDR3 size: 15 residues. CDR1 and CDR2 (germline): GTSNPN, SVGIG (reference sequence). The V end was cut by 0 bases, the J end by 0 bases, with 9 bases between. The CDR3 here is CAWSVGGNSNQPQHF. The CDR3 nucleotides read TGTGCCTGGAGTGTAGGGGGAAATAGCAATCAGCCCCAGCATTTT. Filled out from reference TRBV30 and TRBJ1-5, the complete variable domain reads SQTIHQWPATLVQPVGSPLSLECTVEGTSNPNLYWYRQAAGRGLQLLFYSVGIGQISSEVPQNLSASRPQDRQFILSSKKLLLSDSGFYLCAWSVGGNSNQPQHFGDGTRLSIL.

The chain joins TRBV28 to TRBJ2-1; 7 bases line up with TRBD2. The ends lost 5 bases at V and 9 bases at J; junction bases unmatched: 10. Germline loops: CDR1 MDHEN, CDR2 SYDVKM. This CDR3 region has 14 residues. The CDR3 DNA reads as TGTGCCAGCAGTCGTGCTAGCGGTGCGTCTGAGCAGTTCTTC. As protein: CASSRASGASEQFF. The variable domain in full, with the rest retrieved from reference TRBV28 and TRBJ2-1, is DVKVTQSSRYLVKRTGEKVFLECVQDMDHENMFWYRQDPGLGLRLIYFSYDVKMKEKGDIPEGYSVSREKKERFSLILESASTNQTSMYLCASSRASGASEQFFGPGTRLTVL.

The chain couples TRBV7-2 to TRBJ2-2; weak D call: TRBD1 (5 bases). V lost 4 bases, J lost 8 bases, and 11 bases lay in between. The germline V gene encodes CDR1 SGHTA and CDR2 FQGNSA. The CDR3 totals 13 residues. The CDR3: CASSYYRKGELFF. In DNA, the CDR3 is TGTGCCAGCAGCTACTACAGGAAGGGGGAGCTGTTTTTT.

The rearrangement links TRBV7-9 to TRBJ1-1; D is possibly TRBD1 (6 bases). CDR3 length: 14 residues. The germline V gene has CDR1 SEHNR and CDR2 FQNEAQ (reference sequence). Deletions cut 5 bases from V and 3 bases from J, with 13 bases between. The DNA of the CDR3 is TGTGCCAGCAGCCCACAGGGTAGGGACACTGAAGCTTTCTTT. Translating gives CASSPQGRDTEAFF.

The V call is TRBV12-3 or TRBV12-4, the J call TRBJ2-5; 7 bases are a match to TRBD1. The CDR3 is made up of 13 amino acids. V trimming: 7 bases; J trimming: 3 bases; junction bases outside the gene matches: 5. The CDR3 protein is CASNRDSEETQYF. The CDR3 DNA follows: TGTGCCAGCAATCGGGACAGCGAAGAGACCCAGTACTTC.

The chain has TRBV7-3 and TRBJ2-5; D may be TRBD2 (5 bases). The CDR3 contains 15 residues. Trimming removed 1 base at V and 4 bases at J, with 13 bases between. Looked up from germline, CDR1 is SGHTA and CDR2 is FQGTGA. The CDR3 nucleotides are TGTGCCAGCAGCTTAATCTCGGCGGGCGGAGAGACCCAGTACTTC. Its translation is CASSLISAGGETQYF.

The V and J genes are TRBV24-1 and TRBJ1-1; possible D gene TRBD1, 6 bases. V was trimmed by 2 bases and J by 3 bases, leaving 12 bases between them. Germline assignment: CDR1 KGHDR and CDR2 SFDVKD. The CDR3 sequence is 15 residues long. This CDR3 reads CATSDSRAGDTEAFF. The CDR3 coding sequence is TGTGCCACCAGTGATTCGCGCGCAGGGGACACTGAAGCTTTCTTT.

The chain joins TRBV24-1 to TRBJ2-3, with TRBD1 matching over 9 bases. Germline lookup yields CDR1 KGHDR and CDR2 SFDVKD. The CDR3 spans 21 residues. Losses at the gene ends were 2 bases for V and 2 bases for J; bases not matched to a gene: 19. CDR3 in amino acids: CATSDSSLGTGPQTITDTQYF. CDR3 in DNA: TGTGCCACCAGTGATTCCTCTCTCGGGACAGGGCCGCAGACGATCACAGATACGCAGTATTTT.

The chain joins TRBV28 to TRBJ2-1; TRBD1 agrees at 9 bases. The CDR3 has 16 amino acids. Trimming at V came to 4 bases and at J to 9 bases, leaving 13 bases not matched to a gene. Germline values: CDR1 MDHEN, CDR2 SYDVKM. The CDR3 coding sequence is TGTGCCAGCAGTTCCTCCGGGACAGGGAAAGAGTTTGAGCAGTTCTTC. Its protein product is CASSSSGTGKEFEQFF. Filled out from reference TRBV28 and TRBJ2-1, the complete variable domain reads DVKVTQSSRYLVKRTGEKVFLECVQDMDHENMFWYRQDPGLGLRLIYFSYDVKMKEKGDIPEGYSVSREKKERFSLILESASTNQTSMYLCASSSSGTGKEFEQFFGPGTRLTVL.

There are a few counts of this clone. This rearrangement joins TRBV2 to TRBJ1-1, with a tentative D call TRBD1 (5 bases). Germline values: CDR1 SNHLY, CDR2 FYNNEI. V dropped 4 bases and J dropped 0 bases, with 15 bases sitting between them. This CDR3 contains 16 residues. In nucleotides, the CDR3 is TGTGCCAGCAGTGGTAGGGAGGGGATAATGAACACTGAAGCTTTCTTT. Residues: CASSGREGIMNTEAFF.

This chain joins TRBV23-1 and TRBJ2-7; 7 bases line up with TRBD1. TRBV23-1 is flagged as an ORF with uncertain function. V was clipped by 4 bases and J by 0 bases; unmatched bases: 0. This CDR3 spans 13 amino acids. The CDR3 region is CASSRDSSYEQYF. The CDR3 nucleotides read TGCGCCAGCAGTCGGGACAGCTCCTACGAGCAGTACTTC.

This sequence joins TRBV11-3 and TRBJ2-7, with TRBD1 as a possible D gene (5 bases). The CDR3 runs to 14 residues. V was pared by 1 base and J by 2 bases, with 9 bases between. The germline V gene has CDR1 SGHNT and CDR2 YENEEA. CDR3 in amino acids: CASSLGDSTYEQYF. CDR3 DNA sequence: TGTGCCAGCAGCTTAGGAGACAGTACCTACGAGCAGTACTTC.

The chain recombines TRBV27 with TRBJ1-2; weak D call: TRBD1 (5 bases). Germline-derived CDR1 and CDR2 are MNHEY and SMNVEV (reference sequence). V was cut by 0 bases and J by 8 bases, with 13 bases left in between. The CDR3 loop spans 14 amino acids. DNA for the CDR3: TGTGCCAGCAGTTTATCGGTCAGGGCCGGCGGCTACACCTTC. Translating it yields CASSLSVRAGGYTF.

This chain connects TRBV15 to TRBJ2-3, with 9 bases identical to TRBD2. In germline, CDR1 is LNHNV, CDR2 YYDKDF (reference sequence). CDR3 size: 17 residues. The V gene end was trimmed by 3 bases and the J gene end by 8 bases; junction bases not matched to a gene: 15. DNA for the CDR3: TGTGCCACCAGCAGGGAGTCGTTGGTAGCGGGAGCCGGTACGCAGTATTTT. This encodes CATSRESLVAGAGTQYF.